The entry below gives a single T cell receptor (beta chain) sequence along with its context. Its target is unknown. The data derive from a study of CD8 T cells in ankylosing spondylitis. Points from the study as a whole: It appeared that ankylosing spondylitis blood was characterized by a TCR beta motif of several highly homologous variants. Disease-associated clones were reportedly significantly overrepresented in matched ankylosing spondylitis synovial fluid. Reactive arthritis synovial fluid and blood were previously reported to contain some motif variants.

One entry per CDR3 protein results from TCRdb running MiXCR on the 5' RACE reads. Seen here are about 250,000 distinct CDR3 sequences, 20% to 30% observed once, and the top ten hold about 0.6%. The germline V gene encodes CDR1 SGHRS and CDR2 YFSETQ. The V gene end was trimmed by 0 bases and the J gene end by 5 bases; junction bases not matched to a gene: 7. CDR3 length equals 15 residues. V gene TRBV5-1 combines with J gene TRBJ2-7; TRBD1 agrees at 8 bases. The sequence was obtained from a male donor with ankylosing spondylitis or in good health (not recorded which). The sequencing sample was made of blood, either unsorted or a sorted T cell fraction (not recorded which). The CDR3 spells CASSLAGQDVHEQYF. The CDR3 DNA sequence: TGCGCCAGCAGCTTGGCGGGACAGGACGTCCACGAGCAGTACTTC. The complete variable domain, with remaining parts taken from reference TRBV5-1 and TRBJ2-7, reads KAGVTQTPRYLIKTRGQQVTLSCSPISGHRSVSWYQQTPGQGLQFLFEYFSETQRNKGNFPGRFSGRQFSNSRSEMNVSTLELGDSALYLCASSLAGQDVHEQYFGPGTRLTVT.